These 9 T cell receptor beta chains were all obtained from the same sample, sequenced in a study of shared clonotypes between healthy human individuals. The assay was immunoSEQ multiplex PCR, and TCRdb's table has in-frame clones only and misses some. The sample lists about 2,500,000 clones, more than 90% seen once, with over 0.12% in the top ten. The sample was naive CD4+ T cells sorted from blood. Subset reported: CD45RA+ positively selected. The origin of the receptors is a man aged 18 to 30 in good health.

The J gene is TRBJ1-5, the V gene TRBV6-5, with a possible D match to TRBD1 (6 bases). This CDR3 is 13 amino acids long. The V gene lost 4 bases and the J gene lost 4 bases, with 8 bases spanning the gap. CDR1 and CDR2 from the germline V gene are MNHEY and SVGAGI. The CDR3 region has the DNA TGTGCCAGCAGTTTTACAGGGAATCAGCCCCAGCATTTT. Translating it yields CASSFTGNQPQHF.

In its sample, this clone was seen once. The CDR3 DNA is TGTGCCACCCTCGGGGGCGGGGGGCCCTCGTCCTATAATTCACCCCTCCACTTT. Amino acids: CATLGGGGPSSYNSPLHF. The rearrangement links TRBV10-3 to TRBJ1-6; maybe TRBD1 (6 bases). Trimming stripped 10 bases from V and 1 base from J, with 23 bases between. CDR3 size: 18 residues. Looked up from germline, CDR1 is ENHRY and CDR2 is SYGVKD.

This rearrangement joins TRBV5-1 to TRBJ2-7, with TRBD2 identical over 8 bases. CDR1 and CDR2 from the germline V gene are SGHRS and YFSETQ. The CDR3 has 18 amino acids. V gave up 0 bases and J gave up 2 bases; unmatched junction bases: 13. This chain's CDR3 is CASSLGQGISGTPYEQYF. In DNA form, the CDR3 reads TGCGCCAGCAGCTTGGGGCAGGGGATTAGCGGGACCCCCTACGAGCAGTACTTC.

V is TRBV5-6 and J is TRBJ1-1; TRBD1 is a possible D gene (6 bases). Germline V gene data show CDR1 as SGHDT and CDR2 as YYEEEE. Trimming pared 2 bases from V and 5 bases from J, leaving 16 bases between. The CDR3 sequence is 15 residues long. The CDR3 region has the DNA TGTGCCAGCAGCTTTATCGCAGGGGCTTGGACTGAAGCTTTCTTT. This encodes CASSFIAGAWTEAFF.

The chain combines TRBV7-3 with TRBJ2-5; D ambiguous. V was trimmed by 2 bases and J by 2 bases, leaving 9 bases between them. Germline V CDR1 and CDR2: SGHTA, FQGTGA. CDR3 length equals 14 residues. CDR3 nucleotides: TGTGCCAGCAGCTTAGGTGGTACTCAAGAGACCCAGTACTTC. This gives the protein CASSLGGTQETQYF.

The chain joins TRBV9 to TRBJ1-1; D call uncertain. Germline CDR1 reads SGDLS; CDR2 reads YYNGEE. V was clipped by 0 bases and J by 3 bases, with 12 bases between them. The CDR3 covers 15 residues. The CDR3 reads CASSVGAFGDTEAFF. CDR3 bases: TGTGCCAGCAGCGTAGGTGCGTTTGGAGACACTGAAGCTTTCTTT.

The genes are TRBV6-6 and TRBJ2-7, with 7 bases fitting TRBD1. There are 15 residues in the CDR3. V was clipped by 0 bases and J by 7 bases; unmatched bases: 9. Germline V gives CDR1 MNHNY, CDR2 SVGAGI (reference sequence). CDR3 sequence reads: CASSYSMGQRLEQYF. In DNA form, the CDR3 reads TGTGCCAGCAGTTACTCGATGGGACAGAGGCTTGAGCAGTACTTC.

Concerning this clone itself: Distinct nucleotide sequences in the sample also encode this CDR3. Written as DNA, the CDR3 is TGCGCCAGCAGCACCGGGAAGGGCACAGATACGCAGTATTTT. It encodes CASSTGKGTDTQYF. The V and J genes are TRBV5-1 and TRBJ2-3; D is perhaps TRBD2 (5 bases). Germline V lookup: CDR1 SGHRS, CDR2 YFSETQ. V was cut by 4 bases and J by 1 base, with 10 bases left in between. The CDR3 has 14 residues.

This clone was picked up a small number of times. The chain carries TRBV19 and TRBJ1-2; D not certain. The V and J ends lost 9 bases and 4 bases respectively, with 9 bases between them. Per the germline V gene, CDR1 is LNHDA and CDR2 is SQIVND (reference sequence). The CDR3 sequence is 11 residues long. In DNA form, the CDR3 reads TGTGCCAGCCTCGCGAGCTATGGCTACACCTTC. This gives the protein CASLASYGYTF. The variable domain in full, with the rest retrieved from reference TRBV19 and TRBJ1-2, is DGGITQSPKYLFRKEGQNVTLSCEQNLNHDAMYWYRQDPGQGLRLIYYSQIVNDFQKGDIAEGYSVSREKKESFPLTVTSAQKNPTAFYLCASLASYGYTFGSGTRLTVV.